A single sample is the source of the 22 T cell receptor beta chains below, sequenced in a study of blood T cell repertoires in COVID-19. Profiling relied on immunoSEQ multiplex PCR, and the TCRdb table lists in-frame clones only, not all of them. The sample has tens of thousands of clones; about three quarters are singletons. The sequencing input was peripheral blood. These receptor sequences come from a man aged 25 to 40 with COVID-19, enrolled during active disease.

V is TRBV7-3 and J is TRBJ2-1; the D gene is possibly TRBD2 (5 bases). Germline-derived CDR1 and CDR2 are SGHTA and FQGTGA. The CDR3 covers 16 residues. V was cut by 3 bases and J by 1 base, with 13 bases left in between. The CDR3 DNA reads TGTGCCAGCAGCTTTTCTGCGGGTTTGTCCTACAATGAGCAGTTCTTC. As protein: CASSFSAGLSYNEQFF.

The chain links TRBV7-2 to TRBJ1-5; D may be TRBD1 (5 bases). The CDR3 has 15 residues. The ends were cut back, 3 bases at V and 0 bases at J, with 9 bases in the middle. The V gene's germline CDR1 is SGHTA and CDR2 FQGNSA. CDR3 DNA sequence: TGTGCCAGCAGCTTCGGGGGGGATAGCAATCAGCCCCAGCATTTT. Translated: CASSFGGDSNQPQHF.

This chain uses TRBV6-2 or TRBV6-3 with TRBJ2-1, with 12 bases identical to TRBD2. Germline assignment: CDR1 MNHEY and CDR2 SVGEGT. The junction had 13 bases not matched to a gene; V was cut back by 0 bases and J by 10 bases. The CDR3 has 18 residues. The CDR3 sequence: CASSYSMSTSGSTGEQFF. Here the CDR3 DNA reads TGTGCCAGCAGTTACTCGATGTCGACTAGCGGGAGTACGGGAGAGCAGTTCTTC.

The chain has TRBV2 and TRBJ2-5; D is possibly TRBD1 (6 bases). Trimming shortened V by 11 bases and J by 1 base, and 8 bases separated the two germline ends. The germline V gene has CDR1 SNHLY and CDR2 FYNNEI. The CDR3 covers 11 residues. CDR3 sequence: CALGAQETQYF. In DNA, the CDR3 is TGTGCCTTGGGGGCCCAAGAGACCCAGTACTTC.

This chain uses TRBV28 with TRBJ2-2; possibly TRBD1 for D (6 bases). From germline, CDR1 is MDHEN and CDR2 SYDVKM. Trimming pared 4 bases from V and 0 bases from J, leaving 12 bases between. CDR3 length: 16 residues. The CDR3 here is CASSYSWTANTGELFF. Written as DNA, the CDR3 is TGTGCCAGCAGTTACTCCTGGACAGCGAACACCGGGGAGCTGTTTTTT.

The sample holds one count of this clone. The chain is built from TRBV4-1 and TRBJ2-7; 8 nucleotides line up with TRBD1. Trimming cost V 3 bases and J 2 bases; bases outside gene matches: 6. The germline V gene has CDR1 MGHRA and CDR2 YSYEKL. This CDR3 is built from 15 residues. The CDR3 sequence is CASSQLQQGAYEQYF. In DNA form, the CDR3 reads TGCGCCAGCAGCCAGTTACAACAGGGGGCCTACGAGCAGTACTTC.

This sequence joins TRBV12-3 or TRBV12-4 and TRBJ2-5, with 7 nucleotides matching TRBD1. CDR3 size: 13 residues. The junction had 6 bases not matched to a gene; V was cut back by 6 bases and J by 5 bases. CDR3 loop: CASSDRVGETQYF. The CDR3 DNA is TGTGCCAGCAGCGACAGGGTGGGGGAGACCCAGTACTTC.

In DNA form, the CDR3 reads TGCGCCAGCAGCTTGGGGGCCGGGACAGGGGAAGAGACCCAGTACTTC. This sequence encodes CASSLGAGTGEETQYF. The rearrangement links TRBV5-1 to TRBJ2-5; TRBD1 aligns across 10 bases. Germline V CDR1 and CDR2: SGHRS, YFSETQ. V shed 0 bases, J shed 3 bases, and the junction held 5 bases outside the gene matches. CDR3 length: 16 amino acids.

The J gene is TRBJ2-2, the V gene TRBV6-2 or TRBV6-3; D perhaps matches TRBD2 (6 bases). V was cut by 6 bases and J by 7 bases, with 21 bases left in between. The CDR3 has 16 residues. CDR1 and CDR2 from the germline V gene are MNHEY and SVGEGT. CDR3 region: CASSRDFWPEGGELFF. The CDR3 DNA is TGTGCCAGCAGCCGGGACTTCTGGCCGGAGGGCGGGGAGCTGTTTTTT.

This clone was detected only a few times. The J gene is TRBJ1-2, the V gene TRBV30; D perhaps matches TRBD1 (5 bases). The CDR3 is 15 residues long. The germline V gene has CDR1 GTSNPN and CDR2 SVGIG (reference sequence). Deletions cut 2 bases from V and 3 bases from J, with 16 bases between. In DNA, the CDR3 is TGTGCCTGGAGTCGGGGGGGGGATGGTCACTATGGCTACACCTTC. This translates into CAWSRGGDGHYGYTF.

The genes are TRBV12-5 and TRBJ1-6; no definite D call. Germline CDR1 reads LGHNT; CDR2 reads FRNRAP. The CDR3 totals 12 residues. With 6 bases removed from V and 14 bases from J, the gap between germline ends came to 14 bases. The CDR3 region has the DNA TGTGCTAGTGGCACCCACACAGAAACCCTCCACTTT. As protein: CASGTHTETLHF.

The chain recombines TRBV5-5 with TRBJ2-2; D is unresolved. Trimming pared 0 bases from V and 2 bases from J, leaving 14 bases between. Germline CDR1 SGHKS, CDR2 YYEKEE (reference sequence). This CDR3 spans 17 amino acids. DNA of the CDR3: TGTGCCAGCAGCTTGGACCCCAACTCCGCCAACACCGGGGAGCTGTTTTTT. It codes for CASSLDPNSANTGELFF.

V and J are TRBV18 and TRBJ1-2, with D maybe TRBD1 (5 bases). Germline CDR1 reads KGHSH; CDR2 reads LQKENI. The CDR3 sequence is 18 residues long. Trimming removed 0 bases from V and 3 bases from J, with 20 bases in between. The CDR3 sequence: CASSPPGTGGRTDYGYTF. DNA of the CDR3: TGTGCCAGCTCACCACCGGGAACGGGGGGACGTACCGACTATGGCTACACCTTC.

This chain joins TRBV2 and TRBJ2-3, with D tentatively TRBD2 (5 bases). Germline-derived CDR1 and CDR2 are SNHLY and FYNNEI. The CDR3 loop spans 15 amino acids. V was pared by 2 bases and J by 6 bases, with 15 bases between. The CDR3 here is CASSEIGSGPDTQYF. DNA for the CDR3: TGTGCCAGCAGTGAAATTGGAAGCGGACCTGATACGCAGTATTTT.

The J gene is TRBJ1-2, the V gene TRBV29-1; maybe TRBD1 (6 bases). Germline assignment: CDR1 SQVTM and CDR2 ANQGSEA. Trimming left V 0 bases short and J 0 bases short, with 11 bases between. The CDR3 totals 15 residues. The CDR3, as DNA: TGCAGCGTTGAAGACAGGGGAGCGTCTAACTATGGCTACACCTTC. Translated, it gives CSVEDRGASNYGYTF.

The CDR3 nucleotides are TGTGCCAGCAGTCCCAAGACAGGGTACAACTATGGCTACACCTTC. Protein product: CASSPKTGYNYGYTF. V usage is TRBV28 and J usage is TRBJ1-2; TRBD1 agrees at 7 bases. Germline CDR1 is MDHEN and CDR2 is SYDVKM. This CDR3 region has 15 residues. V was clipped by 5 bases and J by 2 bases; unmatched bases: 8.

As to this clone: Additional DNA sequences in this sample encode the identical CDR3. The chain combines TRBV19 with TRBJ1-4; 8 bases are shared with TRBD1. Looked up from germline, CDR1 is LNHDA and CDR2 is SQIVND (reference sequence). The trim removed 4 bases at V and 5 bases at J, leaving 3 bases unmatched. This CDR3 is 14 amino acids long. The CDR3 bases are TGTGCCAGTAGTAGCGGACAGGGAAATGAAAAACTGTTTTTT. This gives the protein CASSSGQGNEKLFF.

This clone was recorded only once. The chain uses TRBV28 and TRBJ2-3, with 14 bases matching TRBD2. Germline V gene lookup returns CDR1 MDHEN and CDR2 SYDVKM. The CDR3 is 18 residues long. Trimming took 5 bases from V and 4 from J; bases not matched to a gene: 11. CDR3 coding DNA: TGTGCCAGCAGTCCCGGGACTAGCGGGAGTGATCCCGCAGATACGCAGTATTTT. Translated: CASSPGTSGSDPADTQYF.

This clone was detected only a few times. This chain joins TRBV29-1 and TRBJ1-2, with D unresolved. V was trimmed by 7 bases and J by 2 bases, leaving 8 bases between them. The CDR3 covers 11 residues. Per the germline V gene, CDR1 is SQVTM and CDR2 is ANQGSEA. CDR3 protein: CSAEENYGYTF. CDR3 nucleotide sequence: TGCAGCGCTGAGGAGAACTATGGCTACACCTTC.

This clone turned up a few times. The CDR3 DNA is TGTGCCAGCAGTTTAAAGGGACTAGCGGCGAACACCGGGGAGCTGTTTTTT. Translated: CASSLKGLAANTGELFF. The chain joins TRBV27 to TRBJ2-2; TRBD2 matches 11 bases. CDR3 size: 17 residues. Per the germline V gene, CDR1 is MNHEY and CDR2 is SMNVEV (reference sequence). V shed 2 bases, J shed 0 bases, and the junction held 2 bases outside the gene matches.

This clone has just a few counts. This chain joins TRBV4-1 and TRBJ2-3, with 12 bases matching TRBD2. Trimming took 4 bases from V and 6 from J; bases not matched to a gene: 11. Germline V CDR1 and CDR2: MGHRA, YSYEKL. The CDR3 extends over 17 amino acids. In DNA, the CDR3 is TGCGCCAGCAGCCCCAGGGGCCCTAGCGGGGGGGCTGATACGCAGTATTTT. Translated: CASSPRGPSGGADTQYF.

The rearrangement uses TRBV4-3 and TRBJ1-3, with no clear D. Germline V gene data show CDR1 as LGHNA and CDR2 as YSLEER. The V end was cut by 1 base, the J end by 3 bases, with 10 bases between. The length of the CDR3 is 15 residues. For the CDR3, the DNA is TGCGCCAGCAGCCAAGGGGGAGCTGGTGGAAACACCATATATTTT. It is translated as CASSQGGAGGNTIYF.